This T cell receptor beta chain was recorded in a study of blood T cell repertoires in COVID-19 (dated by TCRdb to the early 2020s). Regarding the study in general: The collaborator samples originated in the United States, Italy and Spain and spanned the acute and convalescent phases of COVID-19. The prospective study material was composed of cDNA or gDNA derived from T cells, B-cell-depleted T cells, or PBMCs. Subjects who had been exposed to COVID-19, were actively infected with it, or had recovered from it provided the deeply sampled blood TCRbeta repertoires that made up the dataset. The repertoires were released in a freely available public database intended as a resource for research on the immune response to SARS-CoV-2. Samples came from the ongoing ImmuneRACE study (first 160 participants) plus 1,254 subjects from 6 global collaborators. Nearly every sample came with metadata listing a de-identified subject ID, COVID-19 status, age in years and sex. HLA class I and class II types, where available, came from metadata supplied by the sample provider rather than from assay-based typing.

What the study reported, not specific to this receptor: The amount of clinical and demographic metadata varied by source and participant and was provided uncurated.

The immunoSEQ Assay, a bias-controlled multiplex PCR, was used to amplify TCRbeta CDR3 regions from genomic DNA. Per the authors' processing: The number of nucleated cells in each sample was estimated by amplification of reference gene primers within the assay. Sequence reads were collapsed and filtered to measure the absolute abundance of every unique TCRbeta CDR3 rearrangement. For each sample, productive Simpson clonality was calculated by taking the square root of Simpson's diversity index across productive rearrangements. This is the immuneACCESS table as TCRdb keeps it, with only in-frame sequences that have V and J called. A part of the clones is gone; compared with another copy, unresolved V genes explain less than half, and the rest is unexplained. V, J and clone size reflect that table, while D and trimming were determined from the DNA. The sample data list some 120,000 clones, and roughly nine tenths of these were observed just once. About 4.6% of the sample is taken by the ten largest.

From the germline V gene, CDR1 is SGHRS and CDR2 is YFSETQ. Spanning cysteine to phenylalanine, the CDR3 consists of 13 amino acids. Of the read, only the CDR3 DNA is kept; its 39 bases are in frame from base 1. Trimming costs V 8 bases and J 7 bases, and their ends lie 19 bases apart. There are a few counts of this clone. No antigen is known for it. No quality values exist for individual bases; no much larger clone is one base distant. One collaborating source in Seattle enrolled patients during active infection and followed them longitudinally through the course of disease. Each collaborating institution followed its own protocols to collect whole blood in K2EDTA tubes. For TCRbeta analysis, collaborators shipped samples as frozen whole blood, isolated PBMCs, or DNA extracted from either of those sample types.

The sample taken for sequencing was peripheral blood. The chain employs TRBV5-1 and TRBJ2-7, and the D gene may be TRBD2, 5 bases matching. The receptor comes from a man aged 60 to 69 with COVID-19, enrolled during active disease. The CDR3 region reads CASSPFLIAEQYF. The nucleotide sequence reads as follows: TGCGCCAGTTCCCCCTTCTTAATAGCGGAGCAGTACTTC.